The source of this TCR beta chain is a study of molecular identifiers for immune sequencing clone quantification listed by TCRdb under 2018. Study-level background: In a replicate experiment, RNA from around 20,000 or 100,000 naive CD8 T cells was split into five aliquots, four of which were sequenced. This methods study used CD8 T cells to benchmark TCR RNA copy counting and molecular-identifier clustering-based TCR repertoire sequencing (MIDCIRS). What the research found in general, with its limitations: The naive libraries included spiked-in Jurkat TCR RNA (roughly nine copies' worth), and this RNA is not part of the donor repertoire. Spiked-in Jurkat TCR RNA equal to a single cell's worth was reported to be detectable even within 1,100,000 naive CD8 T cells. When barcode sub-clustering was not used, chimeric consensus sequences inflated TCR diversity, with chimeras reaching as high as 47%. Modeling estimated 3 to 3.5 recovered TCR RNA copies per cell, compared with approximately 9.5 by digital PCR, which implies roughly 30% capture efficiency. In CMV-specific effector cells, clones with more than 20 RNA copies contained over 99% of molecules, whereas in naive cells such clones contained under 1% of molecules. The sizes of highly expanded clones could end up underestimated when identical TCR molecules share a barcode.

Naive CD8 T cell libraries were made from approximately 20,000 to 1,000,000 sorted cells using 10%, 30% or 50% of purified RNA. Naive CD8 T cells, defined as CD8+CD4-CCR7+CD45RA+, were FACS-sorted into RLT Plus buffer on a BD FACSAria II. To test detection sensitivity, Jurkat RNA equivalent to over 8 TCR copies was spiked into samples of roughly 20,000-1,000,000 naive CD8 T cells. Enrichment of CD8 T cells was performed with RosetteSep CD8+ T Cell Enrichment Cocktail and Ficoll-Paque, after which ACK red cell lysis was carried out. The library was prepared using PCR. TCRdb shows the sequencer as NextSeq 500. Bulk TCR libraries were made following a previously described method, with the TCR primers given in Table S5. Total RNA was purified with the Qiagen AllPrep DNA/RNA kit. Before analysis, reads from multiple sequencing runs of one library were combined. The original methods were these. Reads were retained only if their TCR constant sequence matched exactly, and those retained reads were trimmed to 150 nt and grouped according to their 12-nt molecular barcodes. Reads inside each barcode group were sub-clustered using a 15% Levenshtein threshold, and a quality-weighted consensus sequence was constructed for each RNA molecule. Non-functional sequences were removed, as were lower-count sequences one edit away from another. Based on fitting two negative binomial distributions, any barcode sub-cluster with under 20% of the maximum read count was discarded. TCRdb cleaned the public reads at Q25 with fastp, built clones with MiXCR and kept in-frame beta chains. When rows share a CDR3 protein, they turn into one entry using the most common DNA and genes. The V and J calls follow TCRdb's processing rather than the paper's. A total of roughly 630,000 distinct CDR3 sequences appear in this sample, around 25% of them only once. The ten largest account for about 0.81% of the sample.

There are many counts of this clonotype. Its antigen remains unidentified. Base qualities are not recorded, but no much larger clone differs from it by a single base. From a lookup of the germline V gene, CDR1 and CDR2 are SNHLY and FYNNEI. The CDR3 goes from the cysteine to the phenylalanine over 15 residues. CDR3 DNA is the only sequence kept; it has 45 bases, read in frame from the first base. V is cut by 3 bases and J by 1 base, and the space between the germline ends is 12 bases. The TCR sequence derives from a human donor in good health. Some libraries in this study had Jurkat cell RNA spiked in. Sequencing input: naive CD8+ T cells from blood, with Jurkat cell RNA spiked in. The meaning of the sample's cell subset or site label: FACS-sorted CD8+CD4-CCR7+CD45RA+ naive T cells. The rearranged segments are TRBV2 and TRBJ2-5; no D gene call is confident. The DNA sequence is TGTGCCAGCAGTGATCCGGCAGGCTCCCAAGAGACCCAGTACTTC. It codes for CASSDPAGSQETQYF.